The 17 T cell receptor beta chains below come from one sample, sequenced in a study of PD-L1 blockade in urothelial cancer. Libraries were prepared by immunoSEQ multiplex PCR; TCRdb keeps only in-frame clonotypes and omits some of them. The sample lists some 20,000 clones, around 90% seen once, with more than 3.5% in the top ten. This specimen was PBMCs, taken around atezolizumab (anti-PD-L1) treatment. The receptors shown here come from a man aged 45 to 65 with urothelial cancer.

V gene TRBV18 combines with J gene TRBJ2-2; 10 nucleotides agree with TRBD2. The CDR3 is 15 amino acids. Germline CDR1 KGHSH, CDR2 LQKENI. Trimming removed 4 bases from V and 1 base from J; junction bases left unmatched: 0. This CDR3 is CASSRLAGNTGELFF. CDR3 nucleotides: TGTGCCAGCTCACGACTAGCGGGGAACACCGGGGAGCTGTTTTTT.

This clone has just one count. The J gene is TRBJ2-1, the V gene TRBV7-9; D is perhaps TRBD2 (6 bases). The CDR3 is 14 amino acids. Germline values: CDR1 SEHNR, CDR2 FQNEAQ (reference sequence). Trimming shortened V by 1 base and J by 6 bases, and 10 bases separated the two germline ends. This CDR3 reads CASSLETRSNEQFF. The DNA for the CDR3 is TGTGCCAGCAGCTTAGAGACTAGATCCAATGAGCAGTTCTTC.

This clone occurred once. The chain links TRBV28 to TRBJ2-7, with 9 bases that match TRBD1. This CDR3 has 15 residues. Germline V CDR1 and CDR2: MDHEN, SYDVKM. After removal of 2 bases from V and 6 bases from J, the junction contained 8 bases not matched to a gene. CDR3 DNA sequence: TGTGCCAGCAGTTTAAGGGACAGGGATACAGGCGAGCAGTACTTC. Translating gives CASSLRDRDTGEQYF.

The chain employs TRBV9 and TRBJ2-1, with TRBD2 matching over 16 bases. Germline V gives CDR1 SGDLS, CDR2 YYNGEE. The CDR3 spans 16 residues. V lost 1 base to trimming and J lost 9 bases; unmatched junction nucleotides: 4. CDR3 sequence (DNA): TGTGCCAGCAGCGTACGGGGGACTAGCGGGGGGGCTGAGCAGTTCTTC. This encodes CASSVRGTSGGAEQFF.

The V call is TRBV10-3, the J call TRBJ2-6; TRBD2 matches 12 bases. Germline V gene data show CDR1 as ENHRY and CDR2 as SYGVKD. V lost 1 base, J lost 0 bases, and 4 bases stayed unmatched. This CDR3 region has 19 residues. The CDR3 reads CAISEYPLAGGSGANVLTF. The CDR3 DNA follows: TGTGCCATCAGTGAGTACCCACTAGCGGGGGGCTCTGGGGCCAACGTCCTGACTTTC.

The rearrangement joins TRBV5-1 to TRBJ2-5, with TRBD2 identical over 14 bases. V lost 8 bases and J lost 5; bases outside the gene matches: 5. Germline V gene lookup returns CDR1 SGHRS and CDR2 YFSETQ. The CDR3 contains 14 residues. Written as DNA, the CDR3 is TGCGCCAGTAAAGGACTAGCGGGGGGCGAGACCCAGTACTTC. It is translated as CASKGLAGGETQYF.

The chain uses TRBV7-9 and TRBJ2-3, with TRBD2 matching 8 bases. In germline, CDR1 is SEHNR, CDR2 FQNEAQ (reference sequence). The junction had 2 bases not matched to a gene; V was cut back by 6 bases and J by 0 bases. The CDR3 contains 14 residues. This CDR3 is CASRPSGSTDTQYF. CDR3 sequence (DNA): TGTGCCAGCAGGCCTAGCGGGAGCACAGATACGCAGTATTTT.

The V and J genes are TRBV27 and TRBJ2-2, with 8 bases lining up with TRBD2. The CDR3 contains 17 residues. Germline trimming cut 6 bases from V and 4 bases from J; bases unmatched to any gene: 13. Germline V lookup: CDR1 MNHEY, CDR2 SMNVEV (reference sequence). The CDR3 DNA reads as TGTGCCAGCAGCCCGACCCGGACTAGCTCGGGCACCGGGGAGCTGTTTTTT. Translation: CASSPTRTSSGTGELFF.

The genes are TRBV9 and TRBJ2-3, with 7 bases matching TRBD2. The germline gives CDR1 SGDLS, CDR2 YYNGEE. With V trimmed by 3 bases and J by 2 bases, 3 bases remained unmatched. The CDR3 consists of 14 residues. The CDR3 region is CASSGGGFTDTQYF. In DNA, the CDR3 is TGTGCCAGCAGCGGGGGGGGGTTCACAGATACGCAGTATTTT. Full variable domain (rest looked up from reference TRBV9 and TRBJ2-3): DSGVTQTPKHLITATGQRVTLRCSPRSGDLSVYWYQQSLDQGLQFLIQYYNGEERAKGNILERFSAQQFPDLHSELNLSSLELGDSALYFCASSGGGFTDTQYFGPGTRLTVL.

CDR3 residues: CASTGRVDGYTF. DNA for the CDR3: TGTGCCAGCACGGGCAGGGTGGATGGCTACACCTTC. The V gene is TRBV6-1, the J gene TRBJ1-2, with D maybe TRBD1 (5 bases). V lost 7 bases, J lost 6 bases, and 12 bases lay in between. In germline, CDR1 is MNHNS, CDR2 SASEGT. The CDR3 contains 12 residues.

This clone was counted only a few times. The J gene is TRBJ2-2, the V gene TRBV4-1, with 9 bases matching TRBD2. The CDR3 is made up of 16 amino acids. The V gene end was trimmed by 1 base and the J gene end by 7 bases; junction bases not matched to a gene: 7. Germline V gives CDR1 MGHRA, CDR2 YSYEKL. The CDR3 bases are TGCGCCAGCAGCCAAGCGGCGGGAGGGCTTGGCGGGGAGCTGTTTTTT. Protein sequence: CASSQAAGGLGGELFF.

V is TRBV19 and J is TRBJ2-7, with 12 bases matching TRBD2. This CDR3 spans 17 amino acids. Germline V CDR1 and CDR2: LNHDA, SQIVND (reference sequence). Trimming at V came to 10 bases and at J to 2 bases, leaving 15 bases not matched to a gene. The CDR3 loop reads CATRVASGRAGPYEQYF. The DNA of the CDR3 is TGTGCCACCAGAGTGGCTAGCGGGAGGGCCGGGCCCTACGAGCAGTACTTC.

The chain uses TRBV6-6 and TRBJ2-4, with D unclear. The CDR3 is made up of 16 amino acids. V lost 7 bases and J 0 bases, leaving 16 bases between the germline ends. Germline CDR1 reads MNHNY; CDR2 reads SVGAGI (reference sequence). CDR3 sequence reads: CASNPVGNLAKNIQYF. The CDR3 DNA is TGTGCCAGCAACCCGGTGGGCAACCTAGCCAAAAACATTCAGTACTTC.

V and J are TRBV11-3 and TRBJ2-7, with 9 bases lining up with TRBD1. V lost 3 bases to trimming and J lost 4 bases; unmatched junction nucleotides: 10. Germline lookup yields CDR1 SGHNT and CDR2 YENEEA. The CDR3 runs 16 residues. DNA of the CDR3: TGTGCCAGCAGCTTTGGACTTCCGGGACAGGGTTACGAGCAGTACTTC. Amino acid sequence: CASSFGLPGQGYEQYF.

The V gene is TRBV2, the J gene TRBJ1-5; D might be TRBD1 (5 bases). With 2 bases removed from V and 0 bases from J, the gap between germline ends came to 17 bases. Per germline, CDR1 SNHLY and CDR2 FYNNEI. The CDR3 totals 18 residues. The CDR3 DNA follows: TGTGCCAGCAGTGAACCCCTCCAGGGCATGTATAGCAATCAGCCCCAGCATTTT. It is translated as CASSEPLQGMYSNQPQHF.

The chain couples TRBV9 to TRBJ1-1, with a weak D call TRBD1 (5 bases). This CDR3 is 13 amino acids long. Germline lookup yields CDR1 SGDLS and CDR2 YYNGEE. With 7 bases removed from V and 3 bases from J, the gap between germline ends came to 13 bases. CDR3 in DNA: TGTGCCAGCGCTAAAGACAGCTACACTGAAGCTTTCTTT. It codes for CASAKDSYTEAFF.

The CDR3: CASSIGQGYEQYF. The CDR3 DNA follows: TGTGCCAGTAGTATCGGGCAGGGGTACGAGCAGTACTTC. The rearrangement joins TRBV19 to TRBJ2-7; perhaps TRBD1 as D (6 bases). The germline CDR1 and CDR2 sequences are LNHDA and SQIVND (reference sequence). V shed 3 bases and J shed 4 bases, with 10 bases lying between them. This CDR3 is 13 amino acids long.